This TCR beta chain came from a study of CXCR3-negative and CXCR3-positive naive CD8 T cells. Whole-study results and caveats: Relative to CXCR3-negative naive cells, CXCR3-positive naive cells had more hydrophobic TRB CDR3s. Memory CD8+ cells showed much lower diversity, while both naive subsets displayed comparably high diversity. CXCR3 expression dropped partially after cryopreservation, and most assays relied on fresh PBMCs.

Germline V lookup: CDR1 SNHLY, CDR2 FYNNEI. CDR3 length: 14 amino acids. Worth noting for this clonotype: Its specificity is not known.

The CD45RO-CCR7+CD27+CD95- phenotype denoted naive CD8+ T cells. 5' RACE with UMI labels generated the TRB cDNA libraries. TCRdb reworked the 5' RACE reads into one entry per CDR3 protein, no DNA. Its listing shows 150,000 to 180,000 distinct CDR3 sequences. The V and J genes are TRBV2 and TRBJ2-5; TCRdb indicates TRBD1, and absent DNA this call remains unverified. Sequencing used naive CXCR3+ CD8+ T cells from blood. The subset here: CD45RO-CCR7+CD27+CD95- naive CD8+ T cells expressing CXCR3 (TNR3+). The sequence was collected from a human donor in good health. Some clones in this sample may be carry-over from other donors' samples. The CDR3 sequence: CASSEDDRLETQYF.